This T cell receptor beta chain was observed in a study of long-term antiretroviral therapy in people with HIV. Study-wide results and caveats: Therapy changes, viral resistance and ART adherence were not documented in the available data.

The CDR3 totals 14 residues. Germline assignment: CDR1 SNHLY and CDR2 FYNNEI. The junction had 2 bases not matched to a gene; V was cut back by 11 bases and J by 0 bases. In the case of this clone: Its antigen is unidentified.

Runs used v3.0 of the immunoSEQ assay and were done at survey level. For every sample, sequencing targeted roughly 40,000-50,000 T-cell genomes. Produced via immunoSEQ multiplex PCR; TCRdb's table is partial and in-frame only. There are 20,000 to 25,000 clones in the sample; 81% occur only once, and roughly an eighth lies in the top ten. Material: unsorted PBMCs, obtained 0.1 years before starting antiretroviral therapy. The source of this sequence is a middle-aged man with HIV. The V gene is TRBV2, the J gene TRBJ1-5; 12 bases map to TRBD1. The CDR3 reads CAGDRGHSNQPQHF. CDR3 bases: TGTGCCGGGGACAGGGGGCATAGCAATCAGCCCCAGCATTTT.